The 29 T cell receptor beta chains presented below share a single source sample, sequenced in a study of identical twins. Each CDR3 protein is one row after TCRdb ran MiXCR on the 5' RACE reads. The sample holds a few hundred thousand distinct CDR3 sequences, roughly a tenth seen once. Specimen: memory T cells sorted from blood. The source is a man between 50 and 59 years old in good health.

This rearrangement joins TRBV28 to TRBJ2-1; D ambiguous. Trimming cost V 1 base and J 7 bases, with 5 bases left between them. Germline V CDR1 and CDR2: MDHEN, SYDVKM. This CDR3 has 12 residues. The CDR3 DNA is TGTGCCAGCAGTTTATCTTTGAATGAGCAGTTCTTC. Amino acid sequence: CASSLSLNEQFF. Together with reference TRBV28 and TRBJ2-1, the CDR3 gives the full variable domain: DVKVTQSSRYLVKRTGEKVFLECVQDMDHENMFWYRQDPGLGLRLIYFSYDVKMKEKGDIPEGYSVSREKKERFSLILESASTNQTSMYLCASSLSLNEQFFGPGTRLTVL.

This clonotype has a count of ten or more. The J gene is TRBJ1-1, the V gene TRBV11-2; no firm D call. Trimming pared 6 bases from V and 3 bases from J, leaving 8 bases between. The germline CDR1 and CDR2 sequences are SGHAT and FQNNGV. The CDR3 is 12 amino acids. The CDR3 protein is CASSARYTEAFF. The CDR3 region has the DNA TGTGCCAGCAGTGCGCGGTACACTGAAGCTTTCTTT.

This chain joins TRBV6-2 or TRBV6-3 and TRBJ1-2; 8 bases line up with TRBD1. With V trimmed by 4 bases and J by 6 bases, 7 bases remained unmatched. The CDR3 totals 14 residues. Germline CDR1 reads MNHEY; CDR2 reads SVGEGT. The CDR3 sequence: CASSLPQGDNGYTF. The CDR3 region has the DNA TGTGCCAGCAGTTTACCACAGGGGGACAATGGCTACACCTTC.

This clonotype occurred a few times. J is TRBJ2-1 and V is TRBV4-3; D possibly uses TRBD1 or TRBD2 (7 bases each). Germline values: CDR1 LGHNA, CDR2 YSLEER. Trimming took off 0 bases at V and 3 bases at J, with 15 bases between the two ends. The CDR3 is made up of 17 amino acids. Written as DNA, the CDR3 is TGCGCCAGCAGCCAAGATGTCAGGGGGGGCGACTACAATGAGCAGTTCTTC. It encodes CASSQDVRGGDYNEQFF.

This chain's CDR3 is CASSLSAPYYNEQFF. CDR3 bases: TGTGCCAGCAGTTTATCGGCCCCCTACTACAATGAGCAGTTCTTC. The chain recombines TRBV27 with TRBJ2-1; D is ambiguous. The V end lost 0 bases, the J end lost 3 bases, and 9 bases lay between the germline ends. CDR1 MNHEY and CDR2 SMNVEV come from the germline V gene (reference sequence). The CDR3 runs 15 residues.

This clonotype was counted ten times or more. The chain recombines TRBV20-1 with TRBJ2-1, with TRBD2 matching 11 bases. The V gene's germline CDR1 is DFQATT and CDR2 SNEGSKA (reference sequence). After removal of 3 bases from V and 6 bases from J, the junction contained 10 bases not matched to a gene. This CDR3 has 16 residues. The CDR3 sequence is CSARSSGGGALNEQFF. CDR3 DNA: TGCAGTGCTAGGAGTAGCGGGGGGGGAGCCCTCAATGAGCAGTTCTTC.

With regard to this clonotype: At one of its ends the junction is not consistent with the germline gene, which may arise from a read error. The CDR3 region is CASRLGAGGTQEIQYF. The CDR3, as DNA: TGTGCCAGCAGGCTGGGAGCGGGGGGTACCCAAGAGATCCAGTACTTC. The chain combines TRBV2 with TRBJ2-5; 9 nucleotides line up with TRBD2. CDR1 and CDR2 (germline): SNHLY, FYNNEI. This CDR3 is 16 amino acids long.

This clonotype appeared many times. The chain combines TRBV19 with TRBJ2-7, with D perhaps TRBD1 or TRBD2 (5 bases each). V was trimmed by 5 bases and J by 1 base, leaving 12 bases between them. CDR3 length: 14 residues. Germline CDR1 LNHDA, CDR2 SQIVND (reference sequence). The CDR3 here is CASSFRDGSYEQYF. The DNA of the CDR3 is TGTGCCAGTAGTTTCCGGGACGGATCCTACGAGCAGTACTTC.

This clonotype was counted only a few times. This chain joins TRBV10-1 and TRBJ2-3; D not certain. There are 13 residues in the CDR3. CDR1 is WNHNN and CDR2 is SYGVQD in the germline V gene (reference sequence). Trimming took 3 bases from V and 4 from J, leaving 8 bases between them. In DNA form, the CDR3 reads TGCGCCAGCAGTGATTCAGTGGCAGATACGCAGTATTTT. Residues: CASSDSVADTQYF.

This clonotype was seen a few times. The chain joins TRBV5-1 to TRBJ2-5; D ambiguous. Trimming took 4 bases from V and 3 from J, leaving 16 bases between them. Germline CDR1 is SGHRS and CDR2 is YFSETQ. The CDR3 extends over 15 amino acids. The DNA for the CDR3 is TGCGCCAGCAGCCACTCGGACCGGACGAAAGAGACCCAGTACTTC. This gives the protein CASSHSDRTKETQYF.

The chain has TRBV6-2 or TRBV6-3 and TRBJ1-5, with D possibly matching TRBD1 (6 bases). This CDR3 spans 14 amino acids. Deletions cut 5 bases from V and 3 bases from J, with 11 bases between. CDR1 is MNHEY and CDR2 is SVGEGT in the germline V gene. The CDR3 region is CASSRRTANQPQHF. As DNA, the CDR3 is TGTGCCAGCAGTCGCCGGACAGCCAATCAGCCCCAGCATTTT.

This chain connects TRBV3-1 to TRBJ2-3, with 7 bases aligning to TRBD2. Per the germline V gene, CDR1 is LGHDT and CDR2 is YNNKEL (reference sequence). CDR3 length: 15 residues. Trimming cost V 1 base and J 3 bases; bases outside gene matches: 4. The CDR3: CASSQGGGGTDTQYF. CDR3 nucleotides: TGTGCCAGCAGCCAAGGCGGGGGAGGGACAGATACGCAGTATTTT.

Many counts were recorded for this clonotype. The V call is TRBV4-2, the J call TRBJ2-7; TRBD2 agrees at 7 bases. Germline values: CDR1 LGHNA, CDR2 YNFKEQ. J lost 0 bases, V lost 0 bases, and 5 bases had no gene match. There are 16 residues in the CDR3. CDR3 sequence reads: CASSQESGIGSYEQYF. The CDR3 nucleotides are TGTGCCAGCAGCCAAGAGAGCGGGATCGGCTCCTACGAGCAGTACTTC.

The table lists this clonotype with a few counts. V and J are TRBV2 and TRBJ2-1; the match to TRBD1 covers 8 bases. Germline V lookup: CDR1 SNHLY, CDR2 FYNNEI. This CDR3 is 12 amino acids long. V lost 8 bases and J lost 4; bases outside the gene matches: 1. CDR3 bases: TGTGCCAGCGGGGACAGGTACAATGAGCAGTTCTTC. It encodes CASGDRYNEQFF.

Remarks on this clonotype: Compared with germline, one end of the junction differs, possibly owing to a read error. The CDR3 loop reads CASSDSGANVLTF. CDR3 nucleotides: TGTGCCAGCAGTGACTCTGGGGCCAACGTCCTGACTTTC. The chain carries TRBV6-5 and TRBJ2-6, with D unresolved. CDR3 length: 13 amino acids. CDR1 and CDR2 (germline): MNHEY, SVGAGI.

The J gene is TRBJ2-7, the V gene TRBV7-6, with D unresolved. Germline CDR1 SGHVS, CDR2 FNYEAQ. Trimming pared 1 base from V and 1 base from J, leaving 11 bases between. The CDR3 runs to 15 residues. CDR3 nucleotides: TGTGCCAGCAGCTTAGATAACGGACGGTCCTACGAGCAGTACTTC. Translating gives CASSLDNGRSYEQYF.

This clonotype was seen repeatedly, ten times or more. The chain recombines TRBV7-9 with TRBJ1-2; D call uncertain. The CDR3 consists of 12 residues. V was cut by 5 bases and J by 6 bases, with 10 bases left in between. The germline CDR1 and CDR2 sequences are SEHNR and FQNEAQ (reference sequence). DNA of the CDR3: TGTGCCAGCAGCCCCAGTGGAAATGGCTACACCTTC. It translates to CASSPSGNGYTF.

This clonotype was counted only a few times. The chain has TRBV6-5 and TRBJ1-1; D call uncertain. This CDR3 region has 16 residues. V gave up 0 bases and J gave up 0 bases, with 11 bases separating them. Germline loops: CDR1 MNHEY, CDR2 SVGAGI. The CDR3 is CASSYSGGGLNTEAFF. The CDR3 DNA follows: TGTGCCAGCAGTTACTCGGGTGGAGGATTGAACACTGAAGCTTTCTTT.

This clonotype has a handful of counts. This chain uses TRBV20-1 with TRBJ2-7; D gene ambiguous. With 3 bases removed from V and 3 bases from J, the gap between germline ends came to 15 bases. There are 14 residues in the CDR3. Germline-derived CDR1 and CDR2 are DFQATT and SNEGSKA (reference sequence). The CDR3 sequence is CSARERTAFYEQYF. DNA of the CDR3: TGCAGTGCTAGGGAAAGGACGGCGTTCTACGAGCAGTACTTC.

This clonotype appeared a few times. J is TRBJ1-1 and V is TRBV6-1; D is ambiguous. The CDR3 has 13 residues. V was cut by 6 bases and J by 5 bases, with 13 bases left in between. Germline-derived CDR1 and CDR2 are MNHNS and SASEGT. The chain's CDR3 is CASRHVVGTEAFF. The CDR3 DNA sequence: TGTGCCAGCAGGCATGTCGTAGGGACTGAAGCTTTCTTT.

This clonotype was counted many times. This chain connects TRBV14 to TRBJ2-1, with D uncertain. Germline V gives CDR1 SGHDN, CDR2 FVKESK. V lost 2 bases and J lost 12, with 11 bases in between. CDR3 length: 12 amino acids. The CDR3 loop is CASSQMGFTQFF. The CDR3 DNA reads TGTGCCAGCAGCCAAATGGGGTTTACGCAGTTCTTC.

This clonotype was found a few times. A much more abundant neighbour one base away suggests this may be a read error. The chain links TRBV6-1 to TRBJ1-1; 8 bases line up with TRBD1. V was clipped by 5 bases and J by 3 bases; unmatched bases: 2. This CDR3 is built from 13 residues. In germline, CDR1 is MNHNS, CDR2 SASEGT. In DNA form, the CDR3 reads TGTGCCAGCAGTAAGGACAGGGACACTGAAGCTTTCTTT. The encoded protein is CASSKDRDTEAFF.

In its sample, this clonotype was seen many times. This chain links TRBV20-1 with TRBJ2-1; D unresolved. The CDR3 has 12 residues. CDR1 is DFQATT and CDR2 is SNEGSKA in the germline V gene (reference sequence). V lost 1 base, J lost 4 bases, and 5 bases lay in between. CDR3 sequence (DNA): TGCAGTGCTAGAGCAAGTTACAATGAGCAGTTCTTC. Translation gives CSARASYNEQFF.

The chain has TRBV7-2 and TRBJ2-5, with TRBD2 identical over 11 bases. This CDR3 spans 16 amino acids. With 5 bases clipped from V and 5 bases from J, the junction kept 10 bases outside the gene matches. Germline lookup yields CDR1 SGHTA and CDR2 FQGNSA. The CDR3 DNA follows: TGTGCCAGCAGCCGAACTAGCGGGAGTGGGAGGGAGACCCAGTACTTC. Its translation: CASSRTSGSGRETQYF.

The chain employs TRBV7-2 and TRBJ2-7; possibly TRBD2 for D (5 bases). Germline V CDR1 and CDR2: SGHTA, FQGNSA. This CDR3 has 13 amino acids. Between the trimmed V and J ends, which lost 8 bases and 6 bases, there was a span of 17 bases. CDR3 DNA: TGTGCCAGCTCGGTGGGCGGGTCCGTCGAGCAGTACTTC. Protein product: CASSVGGSVEQYF.

At least ten counts were recorded for this clonotype. This rearrangement joins TRBV10-3 to TRBJ2-1; perhaps TRBD1 as D (5 bases). V lost 6 bases to trimming and J lost 8 bases, with 14 bases between them. Germline CDR1 ENHRY, CDR2 SYGVKD. The CDR3 is 13 amino acids. In DNA form, the CDR3 reads TGTGCCATCAGAGAATCAGGGCTCGATGAGCAGTTCTTC. Translated: CAIRESGLDEQFF.

The gene calls are TRBV3-1 and TRBJ2-2, with a possible D match to TRBD2 (5 bases). Germline-derived CDR1 and CDR2 are LGHDT and YNNKEL (reference sequence). The CDR3 is 18 residues long. V gave up 0 bases and J gave up 0 bases, with 14 bases separating them. CDR3 sequence reads: CASSQDYPSGPNTGELFF. DNA for the CDR3: TGTGCCAGCAGCCAAGATTATCCCAGCGGACCGAACACCGGGGAGCTGTTTTTT.

J is TRBJ2-3 and V is TRBV7-6; TRBD1 is a possible D gene (6 bases). V was pared by 5 bases and J by 2 bases, with 11 bases between. CDR1 and CDR2 from the germline V gene are SGHVS and FNYEAQ. CDR3 size: 14 residues. This chain's CDR3 is CASSLGGYTDTQYF. CDR3 in DNA: TGTGCCAGCAGCCTAGGGGGATACACAGATACGCAGTATTTT. The variable domain in full, completed from reference TRBV7-6 and TRBJ2-3, reads GAGVSQSPRYKVTKRGQDVALRCDPISGHVSLYWYRQALGQGPEFLTYFNYEAQQDKSGLPNDRFSAERPEGSISTLTIQRTEQRDSAMYRCASSLGGYTDTQYFGPGTRLTVL.

Ten or more counts support this clonotype. The chain couples TRBV3-1 to TRBJ2-3; maybe TRBD2 (6 bases). V dropped 0 bases and J dropped 4 bases, with 11 bases sitting between them. The CDR3 totals 15 residues. The germline V gene has CDR1 LGHDT and CDR2 YNNKEL (reference sequence). The chain's CDR3 is CASSQDPGGADTQYF. The CDR3 DNA reads as TGTGCCAGCAGCCAAGATCCCGGGGGTGCAGATACGCAGTATTTT.